This T cell receptor (beta chain) was identified in a study of cytomegalovirus exposure and HLA in healthy donors (TCRdb year 2017). For the wider study: In an earlier analysis of some 610 of the donors, less than 350 Gb of sequence data and roughly 100 million unique TCR beta sequences from about 179 million T cells were reported. The study aimed to test whether cataloging public T cell receptors could reveal signatures of past pathogen exposure. Using immunosequencing, the study profiled T cell repertoires from fewer than 700 subjects and related those repertoires to cytomegalovirus serostatus. The study combined high-throughput TCR immunosequencing, statistical association of individual TCRs with disease status, and machine learning to predict cytomegalovirus infection status. Rather than drawing on any new phenotypic data, the later analysis identified candidate immune exposures from TCR beta sequences and the way those sequences occurred across donors. Of the 300 to 500 genotyped donors, 81% were placed in the genetic ancestry cluster associated with self-reported Caucasian donors. Alongside the repertoire data, information on donor age, sex, ethnicity and CMV serostatus was compiled. Along with the approximately 700-subject first cohort, a separate validation cohort of about 110 different subjects was used. About 5 DR-DQ haplotypes were handled as single units for association and clustering, since linkage in the cohort was strong. Among a few hundred genotyped donors of the cohort, an average of around 240,000 unique TCR beta nucleotide sequences were sequenced per donor, around 20% of them non-productive. An early release covering roughly 580 HLA-typed donors comprised 250 to 350 gigabases of sequencing data and approximately 80 million unique TCR sequences. In an earlier analysis of 500 to 650 of the donors, high-throughput TCR beta sequencing was used to judge whether each TCR beta V gene segment behaved as functional or pseudogenic. Class I and class II HLA loci were covered by the typing at four-digit resolution. The number of typed donors differed by locus: about 620-640 for A, B, C, DRB1 and DQB1; some 500 for DQA1; over 600 for DPA1; and approximately 450 for DPB1. A later analysis re-examined previously published TCR beta repertoires from over 500 donors and added high-resolution HLA genotyping to investigate patterns of TCR occurrence. All discovery cohort repertoires had been generated using a single sequencing platform. A later genetic analysis took genome-wide SNP genotypes for about 55% of the roughly 670 donors and used that subset as a discovery cohort.

Library creation used the immunoSEQ multiplex PCR assay. For the multiplex PCR, a mixture combining 60 forward primers for TCR Vbeta segments and 13 reverse primers for TCR Jbeta segments was used. The CDR3 region of rearranged TCR beta genes was amplified from genomic DNA by a multiplex PCR assay. Amplified TCR beta libraries were sequenced as 87-base-pair reads on the Illumina HiSeq System. The study's processing was this. Across the 670 or so repertoires, a later analysis counted around 80 million unique TCR beta chains, roughly 11 million of which were shared by at least two donors. Raw reads were error-corrected and collapsed into unique sequences with a nearest-neighbor algorithm that merged closely related sequences to remove PCR and sequencing errors. V, D and J gene segments were assigned by aligning CDR3 sequences to IMGT reference sequences. For a sequence to be retained, a match of at least six nucleotides to both a V gene segment and a J gene segment was required. Rearrangements were called productive when the CDR3 lacked stop codons and stayed in frame with V and J; all others were non-productive. CDR3 was defined according to IMGT convention as the region running from the second conserved V-encoded cysteine to the conserved J-encoded phenylalanine. The earlier analysis of about 620 of the donors excluded sequences that lacked an unambiguous match to a single V gene segment. An earlier analysis of 450 to 650 of the donors called V segments functional above 56.7% productive rearrangements and segregating when the between-donor standard deviation exceeded 5%. To diagnose cytomegalovirus status from the catalog of TCR beta chain sequences, a statistical classification framework was built. A later analysis assigned V and J genes by comparing TCR nucleotide sequences with IMGT/GENE-DB human TR gene sequences. Using the TCRdist pipeline, a later analysis assigned CDR3 sequences along with most-parsimonious VDJ recombination scenarios. In a later analysis, each TCR beta chain was defined by its CDR3 amino acid sequence together with its V-gene family, and reads without a unique V-gene family were excluded. A later analysis removed nearly 600 highly shared, low-generation-probability nucleotide sequences to deal with suspected cross-contamination and a sequencing artifact. In a later analysis, a clonal expansion index for each public chain was calculated from normalized within-repertoire ranks of inferred template counts. A later analysis computed generation probabilities with a VDJ recombination model fitted to out-of-frame rearrangements, and checked the results against IGoR. In a later analysis, TCR-TCR, TCR-HLA and TCR-CMV co-occurrence was scored with hypergeometric tests, and a repertoire-size bias correction was applied to TCR pairs. To estimate false discovery rates, a later analysis permuted the HLA or CMV assignments 20 times. In a later analysis, co-occurring TCRs were grouped using DBSCAN, with TCRdist sequence similarity added in when clustering inside HLA-allele-positive subsets. Repertoires with fewer than 30,000 or more than 120,000 public chains, plus five repertoires with anomalous nucleotide sharing, were excluded from co-occurrence clustering. Here the immuneACCESS table is served through TCRdb, limited to in-frame sequences with V and J called. Missing clones are a known gap in these copies; in checked studies unresolved V genes cover under half, and the rest lacks a known reason. V, J and clone size were drawn from that table, and D and trimming were deduced from the DNA. For this sample there are 100,000 or so clones; about three quarters appear just once. 8.6% of the sample is held by the ten biggest clonotypes.

The cohort consisted of hundreds of healthy bone marrow donors. All cohort members were sampled while nominally healthy, although unrecorded immune exposures were likely present. The donor was CMV seropositive and belonged to the group of 250 to 350 seropositive cohort members. Each donor provided a peripheral blood sample, and peripheral blood mononuclear cells were used for TCR beta sequencing. Genomic DNA extraction from the blood cell samples was performed with the Qiagen DNeasy Blood Extraction Kit. This clone has a handful of counts. No antigen is known for it. Per-base quality was not reported, and no clone a single base away is much larger than it. The full study reports these points: In a later analysis, several top co-occurrence clusters were reported to appear linked to parvovirus B19, influenza, CMV and Epstein-Barr virus. In a later analysis, HLA-associated TCR beta chains were found to be more clonally expanded and to have lower generation probabilities than equally common non-associated chains. CMV serostatus was the only immune exposure information available for the cohort. A further reported finding was that TCR beta sequences accurately predicted the HLA-A and HLA-B alleles for most subjects in the first cohort. An earlier analysis of approximately 570 of the donors showed that most TCR beta V segments appeared in productive rearrangements either about 87% or about 30% of the time, which broadly matched IMGT annotations. An association between a missense DCLRE1C variant and V-gene and J-gene trimming of TCR beta chains was found in a later genetic analysis and replicated in an independent cohort. A cluster of highly shared sequence variants was judged likely to be a technical artifact of the sequencing pipeline. Because counts were too low, roughly 17 rarely observed V segments, including chromosome 9 orphons, were left out of the earlier analysis of about 620 of the donors. Three of the identified cytomegalovirus-associated TCR beta chains were confirmed in vitro to be specific for cytomegalovirus antigens. In a later analysis, the rate of TCR association differed among HLA loci, with DRB1 alleles having the most associated TCRs and HLA-C alleles having the fewest. Because the 87-base-pair reads could not distinguish some IMGT-functional V segments, including TRBV6-2 and TRBV6-3, those segments were excluded. The cohort was sequenced for TCR beta chains only, and without alpha or paired-chain data the features that could be detected were limited. Sequencing depth was assumed to be roughly uniform across donors in the presence/absence analyses, though that assumption may not hold. The classifier was reported to diagnose cytomegalovirus status with high specificity and sensitivity in both the original and validation cohorts. According to the authors, the approach could potentially be generalized to other disease states and immunological phenotypes. According to a later genetic analysis, donors in an Asian-associated ancestry cluster had fewer N-insertions in productive TCRs than the approximately 630-donor mean. Specific HLA alleles were associated with 18,000 or so TCR beta sequences at a false discovery rate of 0.05 in a later analysis. HLA typing was unavailable for some donors at each locus, so association tests used only the typed subset. Across donors, most TCR sequences were observed very rarely, whereas some public TCRs were present in many individuals. A later analysis found that most CMV-associated TCR beta chains appeared HLA-restricted, with HLA associations seemingly driven largely by CMV exposure. Assigning TCR associations to individual alleles was difficult when HLA alleles, especially DR and DQ, strongly co-occurred. In the study, 150 to 200 TCR beta chains were listed as associated with cytomegalovirus. Correlated functional status among segregating V segments might be attributable to linkage disequilibrium, but an unknown experimental factor could not be ruled out.

For this chain, trimming is 7 bases at the V end and 3 bases at the J end, and the number of junction bases without a gene match is 1. CDR1 is given as SQVTM and CDR2 as ANQGSEA, both from the germline V gene. The CDR3 spans 13 residues, from the cysteine through the phenylalanine. This entry keeps only the CDR3 DNA: 39 bases, framed from base 1. The specimen was PBMCs. The receptor chain draws on TRBV29-1 and TRBJ2-2; TRBD1 matches 11 bases in the middle. The sequence was obtained from a woman between 35 and 50 years old in good health and CMV-seropositive. The CDR3: CSGGQGDTGELFF. The base sequence is TGCAGCGGGGGACAGGGGGACACCGGGGAGCTGTTTTTT.